This T cell receptor beta chain was recorded in a study of blood T cells in healthy people across ages. Study-level findings and limits: Diversity estimates from one million T cells were considered underestimates.

Combining a sample-barcoded 5' primer with a J-beta primer mix, a second PCR ran for about 7 to 11 cycles. Template switching added a 12-random-nucleotide identifier to every cDNA molecule. All samples gave at least 2.5 million CDR3-containing paired-end reads. TCRdb passed the 5' RACE reads through MiXCR, listing each CDR3 protein once. This table has 650,000 or so distinct CDR3 sequences, under 65% appearing once. The trim removed 3 bases at V and 9 bases at J, leaving 3 bases unmatched. This CDR3 has 13 amino acids. Germline V lookup: CDR1 MRHNA, CDR2 SNTAGT. Peripheral blood samples of around 9.5 milliliters were drawn from each donor. This clonotype came up many times. As yet, its antigen is unknown.

The rearrangement links TRBV6-4 to TRBJ2-4; 9 nucleotides align to TRBD1. Sample: blood. The sequence was collected from an elderly woman in good health. CDR3 region: CASSEGTGSIQYF. For the CDR3, the DNA is TGTGCCAGCAGTGAAGGGACAGGGAGCATTCAGTACTTC.